The 21 T cell receptor beta chains in this list originate from one sample, sequenced in a study of T cells expressing NK-cell markers. TCRdb re-called the 5' RACE reads, yielding one record per CDR3 amino acid sequence without DNA. Recorded here are 300,000 to 500,000 distinct CDR3 sequences; the top ten clones represent around 10%. Sequencing used blood T cells: a sorted CD56 or NKG2C T cell subset, CD4+ or CD8+ T cells, or bulk PBMC T cells (not recorded which). The receptors derive from a woman aged 50 to 60 in good health.

The chain carries TRBV7-9 and TRBJ2-4; absent DNA, TCRdb's TRBD1 call cannot be checked. The CDR3 is made up of 16 amino acids. The germline V gene has CDR1 SEHNR and CDR2 FQNEAQ (reference sequence). CDR3 sequence reads: CASSSAHQGAKNIQYF.

The chain carries TRBV7-9 and TRBJ2-6; lacking DNA, the TRBD2 call made by TCRdb goes unchecked. The CDR3 runs 17 residues. CDR1 is SEHNR, CDR2 FQNEAQ, per germline (reference sequence). CDR3 in amino acids: CASSSQTTSPGANVLTF. The full variable domain, with the rest looked up from reference TRBV7-9 and TRBJ2-6, is DTGVSQNPRHKITKRGQNVTFRCDPISEHNRLYWYRQTLGQGPEFLTYFQNEAQLEKSRLLSDRFSAERPKGSFSTLEIQRTEQGDSAMYLCASSSQTTSPGANVLTFGAGSRLTVL.

The J gene is TRBJ2-2, the V gene TRBV27; as DNA is missing, the TRBD2 call by TCRdb cannot be tested. The CDR3 extends over 15 amino acids. The germline CDR1 and CDR2 sequences are MNHEY and SMNVEV (reference sequence). The CDR3 is CASSLRAVGTGELFF.

The CDR3 here is CATRGSAGWAEQFF. V gene TRBV12-3 or TRBV12-4 combines with J gene TRBJ2-1; TCRdb reports TRBD2, a call that lacks DNA to check it against. This CDR3 region has 14 residues.

The chain uses TRBV11-2 and TRBJ1-1; TCRdb picks TRBD1, but there is no DNA to check that call. Germline lookup yields CDR1 SGHAT and CDR2 FQNNGV. The CDR3 runs 14 residues. Here the CDR3 reads CASSSGTLVTEAFF.

The chain recombines TRBV12-3 or TRBV12-4 with TRBJ2-5. The CDR3 has 11 amino acids. CDR3 region: CASTLGETQYF.

This chain joins TRBV7-3 and TRBJ2-3; without DNA, the TCRdb call of TRBD2 cannot be checked. Per germline, CDR1 SGHTA and CDR2 FQGTGA. CDR3 size: 16 residues. CDR3 sequence reads: CASSNGLAGSTDTQYF. Variable domain in full (rest from reference TRBV7-3 and TRBJ2-3): GAGVSQTPSNKVTEKGKYVELRCDPISGHTALYWYRQSLGQGPEFLIYFQGTGAADDSGLPNDRFFAVRPEGSVSTLKIQRTERGDSAVYLCASSNGLAGSTDTQYFGPGTRLTVL.

J is TRBJ2-5 and V is TRBV18; there is no DNA to check the TCRdb D call of TRBD1. The germline V gene has CDR1 KGHSH and CDR2 LQKENI. The CDR3 totals 15 residues. The CDR3 here is CASSPQHQGWETQYF.

The V and J genes are TRBV7-3 and TRBJ2-2; TCRdb outputs TRBD2, but without DNA this stays unchecked. CDR1 is SGHTA and CDR2 is FQGTGA in the germline V gene. The CDR3 is 16 amino acids. This CDR3 is CASSLGRDFNTGELFF.

This rearrangement joins TRBV27 to TRBJ1-2; TCRdb names TRBD1, which stays unverified in the absence of DNA. Germline-derived CDR1 and CDR2 are MNHEY and SMNVEV (reference sequence). The CDR3 spans 15 residues. The CDR3 loop reads CASSLVAGGSYGYTF.

CDR3 sequence: CASSPLAGRDRNEQFF. The chain is built from TRBV5-6 and TRBJ2-1; TCRdb designates TRBD2, a call that cannot be tested without DNA. Germline-derived CDR1 and CDR2 are SGHDT and YYEEEE. The CDR3 covers 16 residues. The full variable domain, with the rest looked up from reference TRBV5-6 and TRBJ2-1, is DAGVTQSPTHLIKTRGQQVTLRCSPKSGHDTVSWYQQALGQGPQFIFQYYEEEERQRGNFPDRFSGHQFPNYSSELNVNALLLGDSALYLCASSPLAGRDRNEQFFGPGTRLTVL.

The rearrangement links TRBV27 to TRBJ1-2. Germline V gene data show CDR1 as MNHEY and CDR2 as SMNVEV (reference sequence). The CDR3 sequence is 14 residues long. The CDR3 reads CASSLVSSNYGYTF.

The genes are TRBV11-3 and TRBJ2-4; no DNA is available, so the TRBD2 call from TCRdb remains unchecked. Germline values: CDR1 SGHNT, CDR2 YENEEA. The CDR3 has 14 amino acids. This CDR3 reads CASSLGRLAGPPYF.

V is TRBV24-1 and J is TRBJ2-1; with no DNA, the TCRdb D assignment of TRBD2 cannot be verified. Germline V gene sequence: CDR1 KGHDR, CDR2 SFDVKD. The CDR3 spans 17 residues. Here the CDR3 reads CATSGSWGSGISNEQFF.

V is TRBV20-1 and J is TRBJ2-1; the TCRdb call, TRBD2, lacks DNA for checking. The CDR3 loop spans 15 amino acids. CDR1 is DFQATT, CDR2 SNEGSKA, per germline (reference sequence). CDR3 region: CSAPRVGGHPTEQFF.

The chain employs TRBV10-1 and TRBJ2-2. The CDR3 has 14 residues. Germline V CDR1 and CDR2: WNHNN, SYGVQD (reference sequence). The CDR3 loop reads CARSRELNTGELFF.

The J gene is TRBJ2-1, the V gene TRBV27. The CDR3 covers 18 residues. Germline CDR1 is MNHEY and CDR2 is SMNVEV (reference sequence). CDR3: CASSLLNTDSSSYNEQFF.

This chain joins TRBV29-1 and TRBJ2-1; TCRdb's assignment of TRBD2 cannot be checked, as there is no DNA. CDR1 SQVTM and CDR2 ANQGSEA come from the germline V gene. The CDR3 covers 13 residues. CDR3 protein: CSVERVTGSEQFF.

The V gene is TRBV25-1, the J gene TRBJ2-2; the D gene TCRdb calls, TRBD1, cannot be checked with no DNA. Looked up from germline, CDR1 is MGHDK and CDR2 is SYGVNS. This CDR3 has 18 residues. The CDR3 here is CASTGGARTFPNTGELFF.

V usage is TRBV6-2 or TRBV6-3 and J usage is TRBJ2-5; the TCRdb call, TRBD1, lacks DNA for checking. In germline, CDR1 is MNHEY, CDR2 SVGEGT. The CDR3 has 15 residues. The CDR3 region is CASSTPTADQETQYF.

The V and J genes are TRBV20-1 and TRBJ2-5. Germline CDR1 is DFQATT and CDR2 is SNEGSKA (reference sequence). CDR3 size: 14 residues. The CDR3: CSARDLTSKETQYF.